The 25 T cell receptor delta chains in this list originate from one sample, sequenced in a study of gamma-delta T cells after stem cell transplantation. TCRdb made new clone calls on the RT-PCR reads using CATT. Here the sample spans some 220 delta-chain clones, 45% to 60% being singletons. Sequenced sample: gamma-delta T cells. These receptors all come from a human donor. It is not recorded whose cells these are; they may come from a transplant donor.

J is TRDJ3 and V is TRDV2, with D maybe TRDD3 (7 bases). CDR1 is GEAIGNYY, CDR2 EKD, per germline. The CDR3 covers 17 residues. V was clipped by 5 bases and J by 6 bases, with 19 bases between them. In DNA, the CDR3 is TGTGCCTGTGGGAGACTGGGGAATCCTACGGACACCCGACAGATGTTTTTC. It encodes CACGRLGNPTDTRQMFF.

Comment on this clone: This may be a read error, as it is one base from a much larger clone. J is TRDJ1 and V is TRDV2; 10 positions match TRDD3. The trim removed 3 bases at V and 0 bases at J, leaving 9 bases unmatched. The CDR3 has 17 residues. Germline V gene sequence: CDR1 GEAIGNYY, CDR2 EKD. The CDR3 nucleotides read TGTGCCTGTGACTTACCGGGGGATACGGGCCACACCGATAAACTCATCTTT. It is translated as CACDLPGDTGHTDKLIF.

A note on this clone: Only one base separates this from a far larger clonotype, so it likely reflects a read error. The chain carries TRDV2 and TRDJ3; D not certain. The V end was cut by 1 base, the J end by 2 bases, with 23 bases between. The CDR3 has 21 amino acids. Per the germline V gene, CDR1 is GEAIGNYY and CDR2 is EKD. The chain's CDR3 is CACDTAPGGHRSPWDTRQMFF. The DNA for the CDR3 is TGTGCCTGTGACACAGCTCCGGGCGGCCACCGGAGCCCCTGGGACACCCGACAGATGTTTTTC.

In its sample, this clone ranks as large. V usage is TRDV2 and J usage is TRDJ1; 8 bases map to TRDD3. Germline V gene data show CDR1 as GEAIGNYY and CDR2 as EKD. Germline trimming cut 3 bases from V and 0 bases from J; bases unmatched to any gene: 14. The CDR3 totals 18 residues. The CDR3 spells CACDVLRGVLGDTDKLIF. The CDR3 coding sequence is TGTGCCTGTGACGTCCTCCGGGGCGTACTGGGGGACACCGATAAACTCATCTTT.

For this clone: This may be a read error: a much more frequent sequence differs by one nucleotide. V gene TRDV2 combines with J gene TRDJ1, with 7 positions matching TRDD3. The V gene end was trimmed by 2 bases and the J gene end by 4 bases; junction bases not matched to a gene: 15. Germline V gene sequence: CDR1 GEAIGNYY, CDR2 EKD. The length of the CDR3 is 17 residues. The CDR3 bases are TGTGCCTGTGACATTCTCGATGGGGGAACCACCAGCGATAAACTCATCTTT. This encodes CACDILDGGTTSDKLIF.

Concerning this clone: It may be a read error: a sequence one base away is much more abundant. Other DNA sequences within the sample encode an identical CDR3. The chain recombines TRDV2 with TRDJ1; TRDD3 matches 10 bases. The germline CDR1 and CDR2 sequences are GEAIGNYY and EKD. This CDR3 contains 17 residues. The CDR3, as DNA: TGTGCCTGTGACACCACTTCCTACAGGGGGATACGCGATAAGCTCATCTTT. This translates into CACDTTSYRGIRDKLIF.

Details on this clone: A read error may be the cause here, since a much bigger clone is one base away. The sample carries other DNA sequences with the same CDR3. The gene calls are TRDV2 and TRDJ1; 8 nucleotides align to TRDD3. This CDR3 spans 19 amino acids. After removal of 2 bases from V and 0 bases from J, the junction contained 16 bases not matched to a gene. Germline CDR1 and CDR2: GEAIGNYY and EKD. CDR3 sequence reads: CACDKVPVLGDTYTDKLIF. CDR3 nucleotide sequence: TGTGCCTGTGACAAGGTTCCCGTGCTGGGGGACACGTACACCGATAAACTCATCTTT.

Judged by abundance, this clone is large. The genes are TRDV2 and TRDJ2; 10 nucleotides align to TRDD3. V was clipped by 0 bases and J by 6 bases; unmatched bases: 0. The CDR3 totals 14 residues. Germline CDR1 is GEAIGNYY and CDR2 is EKD. CDR3 protein: CACDTWGIPAQLFF. CDR3 DNA sequence: TGTGCCTGTGACACCTGGGGGATACCAGCACAACTCTTCTTT.

In regard to this clone: A far bigger clonotype differs at one base, so this is likely a read error. This same CDR3 is encoded by further DNA sequences in the sample. The genes are TRDV2 and TRDJ1, with 12 bases identical to TRDD3. Germline loops: CDR1 GEAIGNYY, CDR2 EKD. There are 17 residues in the CDR3. The CDR3 is CACDNVLGDTYTDKLIF. CDR3 nucleotides: TGTGCCTGTGACAATGTACTGGGGGATACTTACACCGATAAGCTCATCTTT.

About this clone: This likely traces to a read error, being one base from a far larger clone. V gene TRDV2 combines with J gene TRDJ1; 13 nucleotides line up with TRDD3. Per germline, CDR1 GEAIGNYY and CDR2 EKD. The CDR3 is 20 residues long. The CDR3: CACGTVLLGDTRGYTDKLIF. In nucleotides, the CDR3 is TGTGCCTGTGGCACCGTTTTACTGGGGGATACGCGTGGATACACCGATAAACTCATCTTT.

Regarding this clone: At the DNA level, this CDR3 is encoded by other sequences in the same sample as well. The gene calls are TRDV2 and TRDJ3; TRDD3 might be the D (6 bases). Germline assignment: CDR1 GEAIGNYY and CDR2 EKD. The CDR3 runs to 16 residues. Trimming removed 4 bases at V and 2 bases at J, with 11 bases between. This CDR3 reads CACDTWDTWDTRQMFF. The DNA of the CDR3 is TGTGCCTGTGATACCTGGGATACCTGGGACACCCGACAGATGTTTTTC.

This clone is judged large. The V gene is TRAV38-2/DV8, the J gene TRDJ1, with 11 bases aligning to TRDD3. Trimming at V came to 4 bases and at J to 6 bases, leaving 17 bases not matched to a gene. This CDR3 is 18 amino acids long. Germline V gene data show CDR1 as TSESDYY and CDR2 as QEAYKQQN. CDR3 DNA sequence: TGTGCTTATAGGTCCTTGTACGCGAGCTGGGGGATACTCTATAAACTCATCTTT. Protein sequence: CAYRSLYASWGILYKLIF.

On this clone: A far bigger clonotype differs at one base, so this is likely a read error. The chain is built from TRDV2 and TRDJ3; D is unclear. Trimming shortened V by 0 bases and J by 0 bases, and 14 bases separated the two germline ends. Looked up from germline, CDR1 is GEAIGNYY and CDR2 is EKD. The length of the CDR3 is 19 residues. The CDR3 region is CACDTVLTPSSWDTRQMFF. In nucleotides, the CDR3 is TGTGCCTGTGACACCGTACTGACCCCGAGCTCCTGGGACACCCGACAGATGTTTTTC.

With respect to this clone: A read error likely explains this, since a far larger clone differs by one base. The J gene is TRDJ1, the V gene TRDV2; no clear D. CDR3 size: 15 residues. In germline, CDR1 is GEAIGNYY, CDR2 EKD. The CDR3 sequence is CACDTLEENTDKLIF. The CDR3 nucleotides are TGTGCCTGTGACACGCTGGAGGAGAACACAGATAAACTCATCTTT.

This clone is large (0.1 to 1%) in the sample. Other nucleotide sequences from this sample produce the same CDR3. The chain combines TRDV2 with TRDJ3; the match to TRDD3 covers 11 bases. Germline loops: CDR1 GEAIGNYY, CDR2 EKD. The CDR3 spans 19 residues. V shed 2 bases and J 1 base; nucleotides not matched to a gene: 6. CDR3 bases: TGTGCCTGTGACAGTACTGGGGGATATAGTTCCTGGGACACCCGACAGATGTTTTTC. Protein: CACDSTGGYSSWDTRQMFF.

A word on this clone: A read error likely explains this, since a far larger clone differs by one base. This same CDR3 is encoded by further DNA sequences in the sample. The chain carries TRDV2 and TRDJ3; D perhaps matches TRDD3 (5 bases). CDR1 GEAIGNYY and CDR2 EKD come from the germline V gene. This CDR3 has 19 amino acids. The CDR3 protein is CACDTVLAPSSWDTRQMFF. The CDR3 coding sequence is TGTGCCTGCGACACCGTACTGGCCCCGAGCTCCTGGGACACCCGACAGATGTTTTTC.

As concerns this clone: One end of the junction is discordant with germline, which a read error may explain. The rearrangement joins TRDV2 to TRDJ3, with no clear D. The length of the CDR3 is 19 residues. Germline V gene data show CDR1 as GEAIGNYY and CDR2 as EKD. The CDR3 nucleotides read TGTGCCTGTGTCACCGTACTGACCCCGAGCTCCTGGGACACCCGACAGATGTTTTTC. Translated: CACVTVLTPSSWDTRQMFF.

With regard to this clone: It is likely a read error: a sequence one base away is far more abundant. The chain couples TRDV2 to TRDJ1, with 7 bases lining up with TRDD3. Germline V lookup: CDR1 GEAIGNYY, CDR2 EKD. The V and J ends lost 0 bases and 3 bases, in that order; junction bases with no gene match: 6. CDR3 length: 15 amino acids. The CDR3 coding sequence is TGTGCCTGTGACACCGTTGAGGATACGGCCGATAAACTCATCTTT. Amino acid sequence: CACDTVEDTADKLIF.

The rearrangement uses TRDV2 and TRDJ1, with a tentative D call TRDD3 (6 bases). This CDR3 contains 13 residues. The V gene's germline CDR1 is GEAIGNYY and CDR2 EKD. V lost 0 bases and J 4 bases, leaving 8 bases between the germline ends. The CDR3 coding sequence is TGTGCCTGTGACACCTGGGGGTTCGATAAACTCATCTTT. Translated, it gives CACDTWGFDKLIF.

This clone is categorized as hyperexpanded (1% or more). V and J are TRDV2 and TRDJ3; 8 bases fit TRDD3. The J segment lost 1 base and the V segment lost 0 bases, leaving 10 bases of the junction unmatched. This CDR3 has 20 residues. Germline V gene data show CDR1 as GEAIGNYY and CDR2 as EKD. CDR3: CACDTVGGIRQSWDTRQMFF. CDR3 nucleotide sequence: TGTGCCTGTGACACCGTGGGAGGGATACGTCAGTCCTGGGACACCCGACAGATGTTTTTC.

This clone was seen only once. Just one base apart from a much larger clone, this may be a read error. The rearrangement joins TRDV2 to TRDJ2, with D possibly TRDD3 on 5 matching bases. V was pared by 5 bases and J by 6 bases, with 24 bases between. Per germline, CDR1 GEAIGNYY and CDR2 EKD. This CDR3 comprises 17 residues. In DNA form, the CDR3 reads TGTGCCTGTGGCAACGTGGACGGGGGCCGCTGGGCAGCACAACTCTTCTTT. Its translation: CACGNVDGGRWAAQLFF.

Of note for this clone: The sample contains more than one DNA sequence encoding this CDR3. J is TRDJ1 and V is TRDV2, with 11 bases that match TRDD3. The CDR3 is made up of 17 amino acids. V lost 4 bases, J lost 3 bases, and 12 bases stayed unmatched. CDR1 is GEAIGNYY, CDR2 EKD, per germline. DNA of the CDR3: TGTGCCTGTGATCGCCTACTGGGGGATAAAAGCTCCGATAAACTCATCTTT. Protein: CACDRLLGDKSSDKLIF.

This clone was counted a few times. It differs at one base from a far larger clone, so likely a read error. The gene calls are TRDV2 and TRDJ1; 7 nucleotides match TRDD3. The CDR3 covers 14 residues. With V trimmed by 1 base and J by 2 bases, 3 bases remained unmatched. Per the germline V gene, CDR1 is GEAIGNYY and CDR2 is EKD. CDR3 loop: CACDTLGGTDKLIF. The DNA of the CDR3 is TGTGCCTGTGACACGCTGGGGGGTACCGATAAACTCATCTTT.

In nucleotides, the CDR3 is TGTGCCTGTGGCACTGTAATTACTGGGGGTCTGATCACCGATAAACTCATCTTT. Translated: CACGTVITGGLITDKLIF. The chain links TRDV2 to TRDJ1; 8 positions agree with TRDD3. The CDR3 extends over 18 amino acids. Germline V gives CDR1 GEAIGNYY, CDR2 EKD. Trimming removed 5 bases from V and 1 base from J; junction bases left unmatched: 17.

By proportion, this clone is large. The rearrangement joins TRDV2 to TRDJ1; perhaps TRDD3 as D (5 bases). Germline V CDR1 and CDR2: GEAIGNYY, EKD. The CDR3 has 15 amino acids. Deletions cut 3 bases from V and 0 bases from J, with 13 bases between. DNA of the CDR3: TGTGCCTGTGACCTTTTGGGGTTGTACACCGATAAACTCATCTTT. This gives the protein CACDLLGLYTDKLIF.